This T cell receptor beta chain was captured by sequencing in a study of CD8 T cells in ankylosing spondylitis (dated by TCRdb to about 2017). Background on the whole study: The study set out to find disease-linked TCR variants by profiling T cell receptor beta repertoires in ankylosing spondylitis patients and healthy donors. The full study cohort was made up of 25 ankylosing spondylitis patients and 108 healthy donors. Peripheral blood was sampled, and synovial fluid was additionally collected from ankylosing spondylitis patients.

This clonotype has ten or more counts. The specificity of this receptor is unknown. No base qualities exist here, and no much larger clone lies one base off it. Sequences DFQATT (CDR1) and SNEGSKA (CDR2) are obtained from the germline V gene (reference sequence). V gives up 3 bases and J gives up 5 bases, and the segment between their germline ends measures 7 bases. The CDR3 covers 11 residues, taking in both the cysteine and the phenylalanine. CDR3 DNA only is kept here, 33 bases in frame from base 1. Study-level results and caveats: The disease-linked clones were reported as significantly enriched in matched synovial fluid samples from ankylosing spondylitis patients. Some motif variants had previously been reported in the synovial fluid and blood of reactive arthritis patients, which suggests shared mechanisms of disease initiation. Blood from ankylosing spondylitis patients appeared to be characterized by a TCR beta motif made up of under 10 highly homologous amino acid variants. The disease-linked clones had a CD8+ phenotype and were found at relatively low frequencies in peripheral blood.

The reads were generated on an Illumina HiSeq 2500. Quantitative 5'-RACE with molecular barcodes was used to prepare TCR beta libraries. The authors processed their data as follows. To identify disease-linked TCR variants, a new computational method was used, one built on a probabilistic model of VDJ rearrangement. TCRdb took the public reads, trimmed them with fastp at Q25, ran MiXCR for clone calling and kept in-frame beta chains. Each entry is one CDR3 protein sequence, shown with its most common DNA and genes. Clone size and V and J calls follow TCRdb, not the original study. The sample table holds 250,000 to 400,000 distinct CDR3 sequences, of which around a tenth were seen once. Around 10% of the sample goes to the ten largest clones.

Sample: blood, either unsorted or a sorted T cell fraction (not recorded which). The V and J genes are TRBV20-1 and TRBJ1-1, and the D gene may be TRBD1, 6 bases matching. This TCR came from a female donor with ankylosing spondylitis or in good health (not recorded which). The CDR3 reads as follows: CSASRGTEAFF. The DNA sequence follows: TGCAGTGCTAGTAGGGGGACTGAAGCTTTCTTT.